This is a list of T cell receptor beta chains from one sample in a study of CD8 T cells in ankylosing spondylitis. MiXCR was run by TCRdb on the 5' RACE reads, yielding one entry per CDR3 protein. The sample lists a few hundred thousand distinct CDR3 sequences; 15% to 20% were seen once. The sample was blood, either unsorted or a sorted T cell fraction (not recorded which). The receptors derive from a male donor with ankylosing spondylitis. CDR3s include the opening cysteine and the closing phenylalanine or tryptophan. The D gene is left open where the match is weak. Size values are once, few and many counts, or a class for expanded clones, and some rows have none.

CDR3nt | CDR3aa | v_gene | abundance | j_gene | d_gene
TGCAGTGCCTCGGGGACTCCCCCTTCCAAACTGTTTTTT | CSASGTPPSKLFF | TRBV20-1 | few | TRBJ1-4 | -
TGTGCCAGCAGTTACGGGGCCGTTAGCTCTGGGGCCAACGTCCTGACTTTC | CASSYGAVSSGANVLTF | TRBV6-5 | few | TRBJ2-6 | -
TGTGCCATCAGTGGAGAACCTAGCACAGATACGCAGTATTTT | CAISGEPSTDTQYF | TRBV10-3 | - | TRBJ2-3 | -
TGTGCCAGCAGTTCCCAGGGTGGTACGTACGAGCAGTACTTC | CASSSQGGTYEQYF | TRBV28 | - | TRBJ2-7 | -
TGCAGTGCAACCATTCCGGGACAGGGGAACGGCTACACCTTC | CSATIPGQGNGYTF | TRBV20-1 | few | TRBJ1-2 | TRBD1
TGTGCCAGCAGCCACACCGGGACAGGGTTCGCCGGGGAGCTGTTTTTT | CASSHTGTGFAGELFF | TRBV5-6 | - | TRBJ2-2 | TRBD1
TGTGCCAGCAGTCCATTCCTACCGACGCCAGGCCGAGGGTGGGCCAACGTCCTGACTTTC | CASSPFLPTPGRGWANVLTF | TRBV4-2 | - | TRBJ2-6 | -
TGCGCCAGCAGCTGGTCAGGGGGCGAGCAGTACTTC | CASSWSGGEQYF | TRBV5-1 | - | TRBJ2-7 | TRBD1
TGTGCCAGCAGCTTGGTTACCGACGCGAACACCGGGGAGCTGTTTTTT | CASSLVTDANTGELFF | TRBV5-5 | - | TRBJ2-2 | -
TGTGCCTGGAGTTCCCCGACTAGCGGAAAGTTCTTC | CAWSSPTSGKFF | TRBV30 | - | TRBJ2-1 | TRBD2
TGTGCCAGCAAGAGCGGCCGAGAACAGCCCCAGCATTTT | CASKSGREQPQHF | TRBV12-3/TRBV12-4 | - | TRBJ1-5 | -
TGTGCCATCAGGGATCGACAGGCCGGAAACTATGGCTACACCTTC | CAIRDRQAGNYGYTF | TRBV10-3 | many | TRBJ1-2 | -
TGTGCCAGCGCAGGGGCCTCTGGAAACACCATATATTTT | CASAGASGNTIYF | TRBV7-9 | - | TRBJ1-3 | -
TGTGCCAGCAGCTTGGGGACTCCCACCTACAATGAGCAGTTCTTC | CASSLGTPTYNEQFF | TRBV5-4 | - | TRBJ2-1 | -
TGCGCCAGCAGCTCTAGCGGAGAGAACACCGGGGAGCTGTTTTTT | CASSSSGENTGELFF | TRBV5-1 | - | TRBJ2-2 | TRBD2
TGTGCCAGCAGCTCACCGGGACAGGGTAAAGCTTTCTTT | CASSSPGQGKAFF | TRBV7-9 | - | TRBJ1-1 | TRBD1
TGTGCCAGCAGACGAGCGGGGGGGTCCTATGAGCAGTTCTTC | CASRRAGGSYEQFF | TRBV12-3/TRBV12-4 | many | TRBJ2-1 | TRBD2
TGTGCCAGCAGAAAGAGCGGGAAGAGCTCCTACGAGCAGTACTTC | CASRKSGKSSYEQYF | TRBV12-3/TRBV12-4 | many | TRBJ2-7 | TRBD2
TGTGCCATCAGCCCTGAAAAGGCAGGGACAAACACCGGGGAGCTGTTTTTT | CAISPEKAGTNTGELFF | TRBV10-3 | many | TRBJ2-2 | -
TGCGCCAGCAGCCAAGAGTGGAGGGACAACTACAATGAGCAGTTCTTC | CASSQEWRDNYNEQFF | TRBV4-1 | - | TRBJ2-1 | -
TGTGCCAGCAGTTACTCAGCGGGAGTCTACGAGCAGTACTTC | CASSYSAGVYEQYF | TRBV6-5 | few | TRBJ2-7 | TRBD2
TGCAGCGCCGCGAGGACAGGGAGTCGAGACAATGAGCAGTTCTTC | CSAARTGSRDNEQFF | TRBV29-1 | few | TRBJ2-1 | TRBD1
TGTGCCAGCTCACATTCTACAGGGGGCGCAGATACGCAGTATTTT | CASSHSTGGADTQYF | TRBV18 | few | TRBJ2-3 | TRBD1
TGCGCCAGCAGCCCGGGACAGGGGGCCTCCTACGAGCAGTACTTC | CASSPGQGASYEQYF | TRBV4-1 | many | TRBJ2-7 | TRBD1
TGTGCCAGCTCACCAAGCCAGGGACAGGCGCGGCAGTACTTC | CASSPSQGQARQYF | TRBV18 | - | TRBJ2-7 | TRBD1
TGTGCCAGCAGCTTAGGGAAGAGTAGCACAGATACGCAGTATTTT | CASSLGKSSTDTQYF | TRBV11-2 | few | TRBJ2-3 | -
TGCAGTGCTAGAGCGGGAGTTCAAGGAAACACCATATATTTT | CSARAGVQGNTIYF | TRBV20-1 | - | TRBJ1-3 | -
TGTGCCACCAGAGCAGGGGGCGACCTGCAAGGCACGCAGTATTTT | CATRAGGDLQGTQYF | TRBV24-1 | - | TRBJ2-3 | TRBD1